Following are 22 T cell receptor beta chains from one sample sequenced in a study of T cell responses to AZD1222 COVID-19 vaccine. Only in-frame clones appear in the TCRdb table, and some are missing; sequencing was by immunoSEQ multiplex PCR. Among about 120,000 clones listed, around 90% were seen once. The sample was peripheral blood, taken 28 days after the second AZD1222 dose. The receptors derive from an adult who received the AZD1222 COVID-19 vaccine.

This chain joins TRBV27 and TRBJ2-3, with 9 nucleotides matching TRBD1. The CDR3 has 14 amino acids. The V segment lost 10 bases and the J segment 4 bases; nucleotides outside the gene matches: 9. The V gene's germline CDR1 is MNHEY and CDR2 SMNVEV (reference sequence). As DNA, the CDR3 is TGTGCCAAAGCCCGGGACAGGGTCCCAGATACGCAGTATTTT. This gives the protein CAKARDRVPDTQYF.

Here the CDR3 reads CASSLDSFNQPQHF. Here the CDR3 DNA reads TGTGCCAGCTCACTGGACAGCTTCAATCAGCCCCAGCATTTT. The chain employs TRBV18 and TRBJ1-5, with a possible D match to TRBD1 (6 bases). The V end lost 4 bases, the J end lost 3 bases, and 10 bases lay between the germline ends. The CDR3 consists of 14 residues. The germline gives CDR1 KGHSH, CDR2 LQKENI. Full variable domain (remainder filled in from reference TRBV18 and TRBJ1-5): NAGVMQNPRHLVRRRGQEARLRCSPMKGHSHVYWYRQLPEEGLKFMVYLQKENIIDESGMPKERFSAEFPKEGPSILRIQQVVRGDSAAYFCASSLDSFNQPQHFGDGTRLSIL.

DNA of the CDR3: TGTGCCAGTAGGGTGGGGACTAGCGACCCTTTCTTAGATGAGCAGTTCTTC. Amino acids: CASRVGTSDPFLDEQFF. This sequence joins TRBV19 and TRBJ2-1; 10 positions agree with TRBD2. The CDR3 has 17 residues. Trimming removed 6 bases from V and 8 bases from J; junction bases left unmatched: 16. The germline V gene encodes CDR1 LNHDA and CDR2 SQIVND (reference sequence).

The chain recombines TRBV11-2 with TRBJ2-5; 9 positions agree with TRBD1. Trimming at V came to 11 bases and at J to 0 bases, leaving 4 bases not matched to a gene. This CDR3 spans 13 amino acids. The V gene's germline CDR1 is SGHAT and CDR2 FQNNGV. The CDR3 reads CAGGTGYQETQYF. In DNA, the CDR3 is TGTGCCGGTGGGACAGGGTACCAAGAGACCCAGTACTTC.

The chain employs TRBV7-8 and TRBJ2-5; 14 nucleotides agree with TRBD2. This CDR3 has 17 amino acids. The germline V gene encodes CDR1 SGHVS and CDR2 FQNEAQ. V shed 1 base and J 1 base; nucleotides not matched to a gene: 2. CDR3 in amino acids: CASSLGGLAGVQETQYF. The CDR3 bases are TGTGCCAGCAGCTTAGGGGGACTAGCGGGAGTCCAAGAGACCCAGTACTTC.

The chain joins TRBV21-1 to TRBJ1-1. TRBV21-1 constitutes a pseudogene. CDR3 length: 10 amino acids. For the CDR3, the DNA is TGTGCCAGCACGGAAACTGAAGCTTTCTTT. This codes for CASTETEAFF.

The chain couples TRBV7-9 to TRBJ1-3; D remains ambiguous. Trimming took off 2 bases at V and 4 bases at J, with 9 bases between the two ends. The germline gives CDR1 SEHNR, CDR2 FQNEAQ (reference sequence). The CDR3 has 14 amino acids. The CDR3 loop reads CASSLSVTGNTIYF. The CDR3 DNA is TGTGCCAGCAGCTTAAGTGTAACCGGAAACACCATATATTTT.

The sample holds one count of this clone. The V and J genes are TRBV29-1 and TRBJ1-1; weak D call: TRBD1 (6 bases). The length of the CDR3 is 13 residues. The V gene lost 5 bases and the J gene lost 2 bases, with 12 bases spanning the gap. Germline V gene data show CDR1 as SQVTM and CDR2 as ANQGSEA. For the CDR3, the DNA is TGCAGCGTTCAAAAGGGGGTCAACACTGAAGCTTTCTTT. Amino acids: CSVQKGVNTEAFF.

The V call is TRBV3-1 (or the pseudogene TRBV3-2), the J call TRBJ2-3; D possibly matches TRBD1 or TRBD2 (5 bases each). V shed 0 bases and J shed 0 bases, with 28 bases lying between them. CDR3 size: 22 residues. The V gene's germline CDR1 is LGHDT and CDR2 YNNKEL (reference sequence). As DNA, the CDR3 is TGTGCCAGCAGCCAAGATCGGGGTATACAGGTCCTCGACGACTCTAGCACAGATACGCAGTATTTT. Its translation is CASSQDRGIQVLDDSSTDTQYF.

The chain links TRBV5-5 to TRBJ2-2; 9 positions match TRBD1. The germline V gene encodes CDR1 SGHKS and CDR2 YYEKEE (reference sequence). The CDR3 is 16 residues long. V dropped 4 bases and J dropped 1; count of bases not matched to a gene: 5. The DNA for the CDR3 is TGTGCCAGCAGCAGATGGACAGGGGAGAACACCGGGGAGCTGTTTTTT. Its protein product is CASSRWTGENTGELFF.

The rearrangement joins TRBV5-1 to TRBJ2-2; 7 bases line up with TRBD1. Germline CDR1 is SGHRS and CDR2 is YFSETQ. V shed 8 bases and J 1 base; nucleotides not matched to a gene: 8. The CDR3 totals 15 residues. The CDR3 nucleotides read TGCGCCAGTACAGGACAGGCGGTGAACACCGGGGAGCTGTTTTTT. Translation: CASTGQAVNTGELFF.

This clone showed up just once. This rearrangement joins TRBV7-9 to TRBJ2-3; unclear D gene. In germline, CDR1 is SEHNR, CDR2 FQNEAQ (reference sequence). Trimming left V 5 bases short and J 4 bases short, with 16 bases between. The CDR3 has 15 amino acids. The CDR3 DNA reads TGTGCCAGCAGCCGAATTCCCTTGTCAGCAGATACGCAGTATTTT. Translated, it gives CASSRIPLSADTQYF.

The rearrangement links TRBV4-1 to TRBJ1-5, with 9 bases matching TRBD1. CDR1 and CDR2 (germline): MGHRA, YSYEKL. This CDR3 has 16 amino acids. The junction had 4 bases not matched to a gene; V was cut back by 1 base and J by 3 bases. CDR3 nucleotide sequence: TGCGCCAGCAGCCAAGGCGGGACAGGGAACAATCAGCCCCAGCATTTT. Translated, it gives CASSQGGTGNNQPQHF.

The V gene is TRBV2, the J gene TRBJ1-6, with 8 bases that match TRBD1. With 3 bases clipped from V and 11 bases from J, the junction kept 12 bases outside the gene matches. The CDR3 consists of 16 residues. CDR1 and CDR2 from the germline V gene are SNHLY and FYNNEI. The CDR3 sequence is CASSDLLRDRRPPLHF. Here the CDR3 DNA reads TGTGCCAGCAGTGACCTACTCCGGGACAGGAGGCCACCCCTCCACTTT.

In this sample, this clone turned up a few times. The chain carries TRBV19 and TRBJ1-5; D remains unclear. The CDR3 length is 14 residues. The germline V gene encodes CDR1 LNHDA and CDR2 SQIVND (reference sequence). Trimming cost V 10 bases and J 2 bases, with 15 bases left between them. DNA of the CDR3: TGTGCCACCTCATTCTCAGGCGGCAATCAGCCCCAGCATTTT. As protein: CATSFSGGNQPQHF.

The V gene is TRBV5-6, the J gene TRBJ1-2, with a possible D match to TRBD1 (6 bases). The CDR3 has 13 amino acids. Germline V gives CDR1 SGHDT, CDR2 YYEEEE. The ends were cut back, 4 bases at V and 7 bases at J, with 14 bases in the middle. The CDR3 DNA follows: TGTGCCAGCAGCCCTACAGGGATCTTTGGCTACACCTTC. Amino acids: CASSPTGIFGYTF.

This chain uses TRBV12-3 or TRBV12-4 with TRBJ1-6; D unresolved. The CDR3 length is 13 residues. V lost 3 bases and J 11 bases, leaving 11 bases between the germline ends. The CDR3: CASSLWGGTPLHF. As DNA, the CDR3 is TGTGCCAGCAGTTTGTGGGGTGGGACACCCCTCCACTTT.

This clone showed up just once. The chain links TRBV19 to TRBJ1-3; D not resolved. The V gene's germline CDR1 is LNHDA and CDR2 SQIVND (reference sequence). This CDR3 contains 17 residues. V gave up 3 bases and J gave up 0 bases, with 15 bases separating them. CDR3 sequence reads: CASSIMVNSLSGNTIYF. For the CDR3, the DNA is TGTGCCAGTAGTATCATGGTTAACAGCCTCTCTGGAAACACCATATATTTT. The entire variable domain, with the rest obtained from reference TRBV19 and TRBJ1-3, is as follows: DGGITQSPKYLFRKEGQNVTLSCEQNLNHDAMYWYRQDPGQGLRLIYYSQIVNDFQKGDIAEGYSVSREKKESFPLTVTSAQKNPTAFYLCASSIMVNSLSGNTIYFGEGSWLTVV.

The genes are TRBV30 and TRBJ1-2, with 7 nucleotides matching TRBD1. This CDR3 spans 13 amino acids. V was pared by 7 bases and J by 4 bases, with 9 bases of the junction left unmatched. The germline gives CDR1 GTSNPN, CDR2 SVGIG (reference sequence). CDR3 nucleotides: TGTGCCTTTACAGGGGCCAACCTCTATGGCTACACCTTC. This sequence encodes CAFTGANLYGYTF.

This chain connects TRBV6-8 to TRBJ2-1; D is unresolved. With 9 bases removed from V and 3 bases from J, the gap between germline ends came to 9 bases. The CDR3 is 12 residues long. Germline V lookup: CDR1 MNHGY, CDR2 SAAAGT. Here the CDR3 reads CASVVRYNEQFF. CDR3 bases: TGTGCCAGTGTCGTACGCTACAATGAGCAGTTCTTC.

The chain recombines TRBV19 with TRBJ2-7; TRBD1 matches at 8 bases. V shed 4 bases, J shed 2 bases, and the junction held 4 bases outside the gene matches. CDR1 LNHDA and CDR2 SQIVND come from the germline V gene (reference sequence). The length of the CDR3 is 14 residues. CDR3 sequence (DNA): TGTGCCAGTAGTACGGGACAGGAACCCTACGAGCAGTACTTC. It encodes CASSTGQEPYEQYF.

The chain recombines TRBV4-1 with TRBJ1-2; D ambiguous. Trimming took off 1 base at V and 1 base at J, with 25 bases between the two ends. CDR3 length: 20 amino acids. Germline V gives CDR1 MGHRA, CDR2 YSYEKL. In DNA, the CDR3 is TGCGCCAGCAGCCAAGGGTCTCGAATGGTGGTGGCGGCGAATAACTATGGCTACACCTTC. It is translated as CASSQGSRMVVAANNYGYTF.